A single sample gave rise to the 25 T cell receptor beta chains below, sequenced in a study of blood T cell repertoires in COVID-19. Libraries were prepared by immunoSEQ multiplex PCR; TCRdb keeps only in-frame clonotypes and omits some of them. The sample lists hundreds of thousands of clones, over 75% occurring once. Sample: PBMCs or T cells enriched from blood (not recorded which). These receptor sequences come from a man between 18 and 35 years old who had recovered from COVID-19.

V is TRBV28 and J is TRBJ2-3; the match to TRBD1 covers 10 bases. CDR1 is MDHEN and CDR2 is SYDVKM in the germline V gene. V shed 6 bases and J 5 bases; nucleotides not matched to a gene: 5. This CDR3 region has 14 residues. The CDR3 protein is CASRGGQGGDTQYF. CDR3 coding DNA: TGTGCCAGCAGGGGCGGACAGGGGGGAGATACGCAGTATTTT.

The gene calls are TRBV4-3 and TRBJ2-1; a weak D match, TRBD2 (6 bases). Germline CDR1 reads LGHNA; CDR2 reads YSLEER. V was pared by 0 bases and J by 12 bases, with 18 bases between. This CDR3 comprises 15 residues. The chain's CDR3 is CASSQDGAVDYPQFF. CDR3 sequence (DNA): TGCGCCAGCAGCCAAGATGGGGCAGTGGACTACCCGCAGTTCTTC.

The V call is TRBV10-3, the J call TRBJ2-1; the D gene is possibly TRBD2 (6 bases). Trimming left V 2 bases short and J 2 bases short, with 10 bases between. This CDR3 is 15 amino acids long. Germline V gives CDR1 ENHRY, CDR2 SYGVKD. As DNA, the CDR3 is TGTGCCATCAGTGAGGGGCGGGGTACCTACAATGAGCAGTTCTTC. Encoded protein: CAISEGRGTYNEQFF.

The chain couples TRBV28 to TRBJ1-6; D ambiguous. The length of the CDR3 is 14 residues. Germline V gene data show CDR1 as MDHEN and CDR2 as SYDVKM. Between the trimmed V and J ends, which lost 2 bases and 11 bases, there was a span of 13 bases. CDR3 protein: CASSLDNAWTPLHF. The CDR3 coding sequence is TGTGCCAGCAGTTTAGACAACGCCTGGACACCCCTCCACTTT. Combining the CDR3 with reference TRBV28 and TRBJ1-6 gives the whole variable domain DVKVTQSSRYLVKRTGEKVFLECVQDMDHENMFWYRQDPGLGLRLIYFSYDVKMKEKGDIPEGYSVSREKKERFSLILESASTNQTSMYLCASSLDNAWTPLHFGNGTRLTVT.

This chain links TRBV3-1 (or the pseudogene TRBV3-2) with TRBJ2-7; TRBD2 might be the D (6 bases). Trimming shortened V by 0 bases and J by 7 bases, and 10 bases separated the two germline ends. The germline CDR1 and CDR2 sequences are LGHDT and YNNKEL (reference sequence). The CDR3 length is 13 residues. The CDR3 bases are TGTGCCAGCAGCCAAGAGGGAGGAGGGGAGCAGTACTTC. This translates into CASSQEGGGEQYF.

The V call is TRBV27, the J call TRBJ2-1; no clear D. CDR1 is MNHEY, CDR2 SMNVEV, per germline (reference sequence). The CDR3 contains 13 residues. V was cut by 3 bases and J by 8 bases, with 11 bases left in between. CDR3 in DNA: TGTGCCAGCAGTTTCTCGTTTTCCGATGAGCAGTTCTTC. It is translated as CASSFSFSDEQFF.

The chain carries TRBV11-2 and TRBJ2-3, with 7 bases lining up with TRBD2. The CDR3 contains 15 residues. With V trimmed by 5 bases and J by 1 base, 6 bases remained unmatched. The germline V gene encodes CDR1 SGHAT and CDR2 FQNNGV. CDR3 DNA sequence: TGTGCCAGCAGCATTGCTGGGGGGGGCACAGATACGCAGTATTTT. The encoded protein is CASSIAGGGTDTQYF.

V and J are TRBV18 and TRBJ2-3; D gene ambiguous. The CDR3 totals 12 residues. Trimming removed 0 bases from V and 6 bases from J, with 4 bases in between. Germline loops: CDR1 KGHSH, CDR2 LQKENI. The DNA of the CDR3 is TGTGCCAGCTCACCACCGAGGGATACGCAGTATTTT. It codes for CASSPPRDTQYF.

A remark on this clone: This may be a read error: a much more frequent sequence differs by one nucleotide. J is TRBJ1-5 and V is TRBV28; 8 bases agree with TRBD1. V dropped 6 bases and J dropped 4; count of bases not matched to a gene: 2. This CDR3 is built from 13 residues. CDR1 MDHEN and CDR2 SYDVKM come from the germline V gene. The CDR3, as DNA: TGTGCCAGCAGCCGACAGGGGAATCAGCCCCAGCATTTT. This translates into CASSRQGNQPQHF.

The chain uses TRBV7-9 and TRBJ2-1; 9 nucleotides match TRBD2. Germline lookup yields CDR1 SEHNR and CDR2 FQNEAQ (reference sequence). The CDR3 spans 18 residues. With V trimmed by 5 bases and J by 9 bases, 20 bases remained unmatched. This CDR3 is CASSLTIAGDPFDGEQFF. CDR3 DNA: TGTGCCAGCAGCCTCACCATAGCGGGGGACCCCTTCGATGGTGAGCAGTTCTTC.

As DNA, the CDR3 is TGTGCCAGCAGTCAAGGCGGCTACGAGCAGTACTTC. Its protein product is CASSQGGYEQYF. V and J are TRBV12-3 or TRBV12-4 and TRBJ2-7; D not certain. This CDR3 contains 12 residues. V was pared by 5 bases and J by 3 bases, with 8 bases between.

The V call is TRBV5-1, the J call TRBJ2-7, with D unclear. The length of the CDR3 is 13 residues. V gave up 0 bases and J gave up 3 bases, with 7 bases separating them. The germline V gene has CDR1 SGHRS and CDR2 YFSETQ. The CDR3: CASSLAILYEQYF. The CDR3, as DNA: TGCGCCAGCAGCTTGGCCATACTCTACGAGCAGTACTTC.

The chain has TRBV7-6 and TRBJ2-5; 9 positions agree with TRBD1. The CDR3 is 17 residues long. Germline loops: CDR1 SGHVS, CDR2 FNYEAQ. Unmatched junction bases numbered 16, after V lost 5 bases and J lost 6 bases. DNA of the CDR3: TGTGCCAGCAGCCCACGAATTGTAGGGACAGGGACGAAGACCCAGTACTTC. Encoded protein: CASSPRIVGTGTKTQYF. Using reference TRBV7-6 and TRBJ2-5 for the parts outside the CDR3, the full variable domain is GAGVSQSPRYKVTKRGQDVALRCDPISGHVSLYWYRQALGQGPEFLTYFNYEAQQDKSGLPNDRFSAERPEGSISTLTIQRTEQRDSAMYRCASSPRIVGTGTKTQYFGPGTRLLVL.

This clone showed up just a few times. DNA for the CDR3: TGTGCCAGCTTGCGGGGGGGCTACGAGCAGTACTTC. Translated, it gives CASLRGGYEQYF. This chain uses TRBV28 with TRBJ2-7, with TRBD2 matching over 9 bases. V shed 8 bases, J shed 3 bases, and the junction held 2 bases outside the gene matches. CDR1 is MDHEN, CDR2 SYDVKM, per germline. This CDR3 region has 12 residues.

V and J are TRBV19 and TRBJ2-1; the match to TRBD1 covers 7 bases. The CDR3 consists of 14 residues. Looked up from germline, CDR1 is LNHDA and CDR2 is SQIVND (reference sequence). The V and J ends lost 6 bases and 0 bases, in that order; junction bases with no gene match: 2. The CDR3 sequence is CASRGQPSYNEQFF. The CDR3 DNA reads TGTGCCAGTAGGGGACAGCCCTCCTACAATGAGCAGTTCTTC.

The chain links TRBV5-1 to TRBJ1-2, with 8 positions matching TRBD1. From germline, CDR1 is SGHRS and CDR2 YFSETQ. V lost 0 bases to trimming and J lost 7 bases; unmatched junction nucleotides: 5. This CDR3 is 14 amino acids long. This CDR3 reads CASSLGQGILGYTF. For the CDR3, the DNA is TGCGCCAGCAGCTTGGGACAGGGGATTCTTGGCTACACCTTC.

The genes are TRBV19 and TRBJ2-5; 8 nucleotides align to TRBD2. The germline gives CDR1 LNHDA, CDR2 SQIVND (reference sequence). The CDR3 length is 15 residues. With 2 bases clipped from V and 5 bases from J, the junction kept 7 bases outside the gene matches. CDR3 coding DNA: TGTGCCAGTAGTATATGGCGGGGGGCCGGGGAGACCCAGTACTTC. This sequence encodes CASSIWRGAGETQYF.

A note on this clone: One end of the junction varies from germline; a read error may be responsible. The V and J genes are TRBV11-2 and TRBJ2-1; the D gene is possibly TRBD1 (5 bases). Germline-derived CDR1 and CDR2 are SGHAT and FQNNGV. The CDR3 contains 13 residues. CDR3 DNA sequence: TGTGCCAGCAGCTTAGATCTACAGGCTGCGCAAATCTTC. This sequence encodes CASSLDLQAAQIF.

This clone has only one observation. The chain is built from TRBV6-5 and TRBJ1-4; D may be TRBD1 (5 bases). Germline CDR1 reads MNHEY; CDR2 reads SVGAGI. V lost 6 bases, J lost 5 bases, and 13 bases lay in between. The CDR3 covers 14 residues. The CDR3 sequence: CASRGGVWNEKLFF. DNA of the CDR3: TGTGCCAGCAGGGGGGGGGTTTGGAATGAAAAACTGTTTTTT.

The chain has TRBV7-3 and TRBJ2-4; a weak D match, TRBD2 (6 bases). The CDR3 covers 17 residues. Germline CDR1 and CDR2: SGHTA and FQGTGA. Deletions cut 3 bases from V and 0 bases from J, with 15 bases between. The CDR3 sequence is CASSFHSGPIAKNIQYF. CDR3 sequence (DNA): TGTGCCAGCAGCTTCCATAGCGGACCAATAGCCAAAAACATTCAGTACTTC.

The CDR3, as DNA: TGTGCCAGCAGTTTATCGGCTAGCGGCAACACCGGGGAGCTGTTTTTT. This encodes CASSLSASGNTGELFF. The chain uses TRBV28 and TRBJ2-2, with 7 bases matching TRBD2. The V gene's germline CDR1 is MDHEN and CDR2 SYDVKM. The length of the CDR3 is 16 residues. V shed 1 base, J shed 2 bases, and the junction held 4 bases outside the gene matches.

In this sample, this clone turned up once. The V call is TRBV5-6, the J call TRBJ2-1, with 11 bases identical to TRBD2. V shed 2 bases, J shed 5 bases, and the junction held 3 bases outside the gene matches. Germline assignment: CDR1 SGHDT and CDR2 YYEEEE. The CDR3 covers 15 residues. CDR3 nucleotide sequence: TGTGCCAGCAGCTTCCTGGGACTAGCGGACAATGAGCAGTTCTTC. Translated, it gives CASSFLGLADNEQFF. The full variable domain, with the rest looked up from reference TRBV5-6 and TRBJ2-1, is DAGVTQSPTHLIKTRGQQVTLRCSPKSGHDTVSWYQQALGQGPQFIFQYYEEEERQRGNFPDRFSGHQFPNYSSELNVNALLLGDSALYLCASSFLGLADNEQFFGPGTRLTVL.

This rearrangement joins TRBV10-3 to TRBJ2-7; D uncertain. Per germline, CDR1 ENHRY and CDR2 SYGVKD. The CDR3 length is 13 residues. Trimming removed 1 base from V and 2 bases from J, with 6 bases in between. As DNA, the CDR3 is TGTGCCATCAGTGAGTTTCCCGCCTACGAGCAGTACTTC. Translated, it gives CAISEFPAYEQYF.

The V call is TRBV7-3, the J call TRBJ1-2; a weak D match, TRBD1 (6 bases). V was cut by 5 bases and J by 3 bases, with 16 bases left in between. From germline, CDR1 is SGHTA and CDR2 FQGTGA. The CDR3 has 15 residues. The CDR3 sequence: CASSPRSGEHYGYTF. In nucleotides, the CDR3 is TGTGCCAGCAGCCCCAGGTCAGGGGAACACTATGGCTACACCTTC.

This chain connects TRBV12-5 to TRBJ1-3; perhaps TRBD1 as D (6 bases). The CDR3 runs to 15 residues. CDR1 and CDR2 from the germline V gene are LGHNT and FRNRAP. V lost 3 bases, J lost 1 base, and 10 bases lay in between. CDR3 residues: CASGFGGVSGNTIYF. In DNA form, the CDR3 reads TGTGCTAGTGGTTTTGGGGGCGTATCTGGAAACACCATATATTTT.